These 21 T cell receptor beta chains were all obtained from the same sample, sequenced in a study of T cells in localized non-small cell lung cancer. Data came from immunoSEQ multiplex PCR; TCRdb stores just in-frame clones and leaves some out. The repertoire holds roughly 890 clones, with about 20% as singletons. Source: normal lung tissue next to the tumor, taken before any cancer treatment. These TCRs come from a man aged 35 to 69 with stage III lung adenocarcinoma.

Only a few counts were recorded for this clone. The rearrangement joins TRBV4-1 to TRBJ2-2; the D is unclear. The V and J ends lost 0 bases and 0 bases respectively, with 8 bases between them. Per germline, CDR1 MGHRA and CDR2 YSYEKL. The CDR3 spans 16 residues. The CDR3 coding sequence is TGCGCCAGCAGCCAAGACACTGGTGCGAACACCGGGGAGCTGTTTTTT. Translating gives CASSQDTGANTGELFF.

A single count supports this clone. The V call is TRBV28, the J call TRBJ2-3; 8 nucleotides agree with TRBD2. The V gene end was trimmed by 10 bases and the J gene end by 1 base; junction bases not matched to a gene: 13. CDR3 length equals 16 residues. The germline V gene has CDR1 MDHEN and CDR2 SYDVKM. The CDR3 DNA is TGTGCCACCGGCCCCCCGGGGGGGCTGGGCACAGATACGCAGTATTTT. Amino acid sequence: CATGPPGGLGTDTQYF.

The chain carries TRBV9 and TRBJ2-3; D is tentatively TRBD1 or TRBD2 (6 bases each). This CDR3 has 14 amino acids. Germline V gives CDR1 SGDLS, CDR2 YYNGEE. V was shortened by 6 bases and J by 1 base, with 12 bases between the two germline ends. CDR3 nucleotides: TGTGCCAGCACGGAGGGGGGCCGCACAGATACGCAGTATTTT. Translation gives CASTEGGRTDTQYF.

CDR3 in amino acids: CASSSRPDGNQPQHF. For the CDR3, the DNA is TGTGCCAGCAGTTCCAGACCGGACGGGAATCAGCCCCAGCATTTT. This sequence joins TRBV6-8 and TRBJ1-5, with D uncertain. The germline V gene has CDR1 MNHGY and CDR2 SAAAGT. This CDR3 contains 15 residues. V was pared by 4 bases and J by 4 bases, with 14 bases between.

This chain links TRBV11-3 with TRBJ2-2; D possibly matches TRBD1 or TRBD2 (5 bases each). V was trimmed by 8 bases and J by 7 bases, leaving 23 bases between them. Looked up from germline, CDR1 is SGHNT and CDR2 is YENEEA. This CDR3 is 16 amino acids long. As DNA, the CDR3 is TGTGCCAGCGACGGCGGGCGACGGGTTAGGGGCGGGGAGCTGTTTTTT. Translated, it gives CASDGGRRVRGGELFF.

This sequence joins TRBV9 and TRBJ1-1, with D hard to call. The germline V and J ends were trimmed by 5 bases and 5 bases, with 10 bases remaining between them. CDR1 is SGDLS and CDR2 is YYNGEE in the germline V gene. The CDR3 totals 12 residues. In DNA, the CDR3 is TGTGCCAGCAGTGATACAAAGACTGAAGCTTTCTTT. It encodes CASSDTKTEAFF.

This clone is categorized as large (0.1 to 1%). The chain joins TRBV9 to TRBJ2-1; possible D gene TRBD2, 6 bases. CDR1 and CDR2 from the germline V gene are SGDLS and YYNGEE. This CDR3 has 15 residues. V shed 2 bases and J shed 6 bases, with 15 bases lying between them. Here the CDR3 reads CASSVGGVSANEQFF. As DNA, the CDR3 is TGTGCCAGCAGCGTCGGGGGAGTCAGCGCCAATGAGCAGTTCTTC.

J is TRBJ2-2 and V is TRBV18, with 10 bases aligning to TRBD2. The junction had 11 bases not matched to a gene; V was cut back by 3 bases and J by 4 bases. The CDR3 consists of 18 residues. Per the germline V gene, CDR1 is KGHSH and CDR2 is LQKENI. The DNA of the CDR3 is TGTGCCAGCTCACCGCAAACCTCGCTAGCGGGGGCCACCGGGGAGCTGTTTTTT. As protein: CASSPQTSLAGATGELFF.

The CDR3 nucleotides read TGTGCCAGTATGTACGGGTCCAGGGGTGGCCGGAGTGGGGCCAACGTCCTGACTTTC. Amino acid sequence: CASMYGSRGGRSGANVLTF. The chain uses TRBV19 and TRBJ2-6; D is perhaps TRBD1 (6 bases). Germline-derived CDR1 and CDR2 are LNHDA and SQIVND (reference sequence). The CDR3 length is 19 residues. V lost 7 bases, J lost 3 bases, and 25 bases lay in between.

This chain joins TRBV9 and TRBJ1-2; D unclear. Germline loops: CDR1 SGDLS, CDR2 YYNGEE. Trimming cost V 0 bases and J 0 bases, with 6 bases left between them. This CDR3 spans 14 amino acids. The CDR3 protein is CASSVGGANYGYTF. As DNA, the CDR3 is TGTGCCAGCAGCGTAGGTGGAGCTAACTATGGCTACACCTTC. Supplemented by reference TRBV9 and TRBJ1-2, the full variable domain reads DSGVTQTPKHLITATGQRVTLRCSPRSGDLSVYWYQQSLDQGLQFLIQYYNGEERAKGNILERFSAQQFPDLHSELNLSSLELGDSALYFCASSVGGANYGYTFGSGTRLTVV.

By sample share, this clone is large. This rearrangement joins TRBV9 to TRBJ2-2; tentative D call: TRBD2 (6 bases). The CDR3 sequence is 15 residues long. Trimming stripped 0 bases from V and 4 bases from J, with 10 bases between. CDR1 and CDR2 from the germline V gene are SGDLS and YYNGEE. Here the CDR3 DNA reads TGTGCCAGCAGCGTAGGAGGAGGGACCACCGGGGAGCTGTTTTTT. It is translated as CASSVGGGTTGELFF.

The J gene is TRBJ2-1, the V gene TRBV19; 10 bases agree with TRBD2. Germline CDR1 reads LNHDA; CDR2 reads SQIVND (reference sequence). J was trimmed by 3 bases and V by 5 bases; bases with no gene match: 4. The CDR3 consists of 15 residues. CDR3 sequence reads: CASSSTSGDYNEQFF. The CDR3 coding sequence is TGTGCCAGTAGTTCAACTAGCGGGGACTACAATGAGCAGTTCTTC.

The V and J genes are TRBV6-8 and TRBJ1-2; D unresolved. CDR1 MNHGY and CDR2 SAAAGT come from the germline V gene. V lost 0 bases and J lost 3, with 8 bases in between. CDR3 length: 14 residues. CDR3 DNA sequence: TGTGCCAGCAGTTACTCGCGGGCAGACTATGGCTACACCTTC. This encodes CASSYSRADYGYTF.

This clone was counted a few times. The rearrangement uses TRBV6-7 and TRBJ1-2; D gene uncertain. TRBV6-7 is sorted into the ORF group, with uncertain function. This CDR3 comprises 11 residues. In DNA, the CDR3 is TGTGCTCTGGGAGGCAGCTATGGCTACACCTTC. Its protein product is CALGGSYGYTF.

By share, this clone counts as medium-sized. This chain connects TRBV11-3 to TRBJ1-1; weak D call: TRBD1 (5 bases). V shed 5 bases and J shed 5 bases, with 15 bases lying between them. This CDR3 is built from 14 residues. From germline, CDR1 is SGHNT and CDR2 YENEEA. Here the CDR3 reads CASSLREEGTEAFF. DNA for the CDR3: TGTGCCAGCAGCCTTCGTGAGGAGGGGACTGAAGCTTTCTTT.

This clone has more than one count but fewer than ten. The rearrangement joins TRBV19 to TRBJ1-5; the match to TRBD1 covers 7 bases. CDR3 length: 16 amino acids. Germline CDR1 LNHDA, CDR2 SQIVND (reference sequence). V shed 9 bases, J shed 3 bases, and the junction held 14 bases outside the gene matches. CDR3 residues: CASRERQGQNNQPQHF. CDR3 in DNA: TGTGCCAGCAGGGAAAGACAGGGCCAGAACAATCAGCCCCAGCATTTT.

V gene TRBV11-3 combines with J gene TRBJ1-4; possibly TRBD1 for D (5 bases). The CDR3 is 14 residues long. CDR1 and CDR2 from the germline V gene are SGHNT and YENEEA. V was trimmed by 1 base and J by 4 bases, leaving 7 bases between them. Written as DNA, the CDR3 is TGTGCCAGCAGCTTAGTACAGGATAATGAAAAACTGTTTTTT. Translated: CASSLVQDNEKLFF. Supplemented by reference TRBV11-3 and TRBJ1-4, the full variable domain reads EAGVVQSPRYKIIEKKQPVAFWCNPISGHNTLYWYLQNLGQGPELLIRYENEEAVDDSQLPKDRFSAERLKGVDSTLKIQPAELGDSAVYLCASSLVQDNEKLFFGSGTQLSVL.

In this sample, this clone turned up a few times. This chain links TRBV6-8 with TRBJ1-1; TRBD1 matches 9 bases. V lost 10 bases to trimming and J lost 2 bases; unmatched junction nucleotides: 14. Germline V gene sequence: CDR1 MNHGY, CDR2 SAAAGT. The length of the CDR3 is 16 residues. Here the CDR3 reads CATQGQGGVRNTEAFF. The DNA for the CDR3 is TGTGCCACCCAGGGACAGGGTGGGGTTCGAAACACTGAAGCTTTCTTT.

This clone rates as hyperexpanded. This chain links TRBV19 with TRBJ2-1; D perhaps matches TRBD1 (5 bases). The germline V gene encodes CDR1 LNHDA and CDR2 SQIVND (reference sequence). CDR3 length: 15 residues. V lost 6 bases and J lost 0, with 12 bases in between. CDR3 in amino acids: CASSMTASSYNEQFF. The CDR3 nucleotides are TGTGCCAGTAGCATGACAGCAAGCTCCTACAATGAGCAGTTCTTC.

By proportion, this clone is medium-sized. The chain employs TRBV9 and TRBJ2-2; no reliable D call. CDR1 and CDR2 (germline): SGDLS, YYNGEE. V was pared by 0 bases and J by 5 bases, with 20 bases between. There are 18 residues in the CDR3. CDR3 amino acids: CASSVGRTPLMGTGELFF. In nucleotides, the CDR3 is TGTGCCAGCAGCGTAGGGCGAACACCGCTGATGGGAACCGGGGAGCTGTTTTTT.

The CDR3 is CASSRTGGDGTGELFF. DNA for the CDR3: TGCGCCAGCAGCCGGACCGGGGGGGACGGCACCGGGGAGCTGTTTTTT. The chain combines TRBV5-1 with TRBJ2-2; 8 bases are shared with TRBD2. The CDR3 loop spans 16 amino acids. Germline trimming cut 4 bases from V and 4 bases from J; bases unmatched to any gene: 9. Germline CDR1 is SGHRS and CDR2 is YFSETQ.